The clone carrying this T cell receptor (beta chain) showed up just a few times. The antigen remains undetermined. V was cut by 3 bases and J by 5 bases, with 7 bases left in between. This CDR3 region has 13 residues. Germline V gene lookup returns CDR1 SEHNR and CDR2 FQNEAQ (reference sequence). This entry comes from a study of graft-versus-host responses after intestinal transplantation. Overall study context: Isolated intestinal, liver-intestinal, or multivisceral transplants had been given to the recipients.

Generated by immunoSEQ multiplex PCR, the TCRdb table keeps only in-frame clones and is missing some. The sample records fewer than 110,000 clones, roughly 86% being singletons. The chain has TRBV7-9 and TRBJ2-2; D is ambiguous. The source is a human donor who was the organ donor for an intestinal transplant. The input for sequencing was unstimulated CD4+ T cells sorted from spleen or lymph node cells, taken before transplant. This CDR3 reads CASSLSRTGELFF. CDR3 nucleotides: TGTGCCAGCAGCTTGAGCCGTACCGGGGAGCTGTTTTTT.